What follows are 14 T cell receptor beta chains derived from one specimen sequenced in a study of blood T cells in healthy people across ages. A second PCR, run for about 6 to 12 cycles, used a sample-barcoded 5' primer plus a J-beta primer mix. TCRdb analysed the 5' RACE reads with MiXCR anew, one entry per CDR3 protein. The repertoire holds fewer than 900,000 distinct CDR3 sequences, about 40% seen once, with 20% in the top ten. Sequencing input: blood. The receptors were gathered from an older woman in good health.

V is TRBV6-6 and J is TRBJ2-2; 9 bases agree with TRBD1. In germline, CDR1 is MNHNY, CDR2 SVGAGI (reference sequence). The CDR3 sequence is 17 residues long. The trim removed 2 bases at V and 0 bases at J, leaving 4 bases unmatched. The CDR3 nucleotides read TGTGCCAGCAGTTACCCGGGACAGGGAACGAACACCGGGGAGCTGTTTTTT. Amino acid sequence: CASSYPGQGTNTGELFF.

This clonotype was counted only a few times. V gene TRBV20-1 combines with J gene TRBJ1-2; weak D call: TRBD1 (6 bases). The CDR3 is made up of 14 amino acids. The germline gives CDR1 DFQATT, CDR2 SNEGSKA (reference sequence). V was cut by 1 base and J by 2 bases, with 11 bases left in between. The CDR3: CSARVLGTNYGYTF. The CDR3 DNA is TGCAGTGCTAGAGTGCTGGGGACAAACTATGGCTACACCTTC.

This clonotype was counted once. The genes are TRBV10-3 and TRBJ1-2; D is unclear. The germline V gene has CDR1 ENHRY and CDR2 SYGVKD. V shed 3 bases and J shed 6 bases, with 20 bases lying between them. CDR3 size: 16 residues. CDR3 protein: CAISERTHGQDDGYTF. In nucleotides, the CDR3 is TGTGCCATCAGTGAAAGGACCCACGGGCAGGACGATGGCTACACCTTC.

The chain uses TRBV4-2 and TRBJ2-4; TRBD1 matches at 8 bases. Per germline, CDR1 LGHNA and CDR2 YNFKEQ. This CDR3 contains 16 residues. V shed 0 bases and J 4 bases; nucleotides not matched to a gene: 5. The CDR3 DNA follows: TGTGCCAGCAGCCAAGAAACGCAGGGGGCTAAAAACATTCAGTACTTC. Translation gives CASSQETQGAKNIQYF.

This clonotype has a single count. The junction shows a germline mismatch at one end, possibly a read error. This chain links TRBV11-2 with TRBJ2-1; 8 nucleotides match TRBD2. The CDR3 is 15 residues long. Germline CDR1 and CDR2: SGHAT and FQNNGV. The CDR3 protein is CAGSLGLAGNNEQFF. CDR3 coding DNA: TGTGCCGGCAGCTTAGGTTTAGCGGGAAACAATGAGCAGTTCTTC.

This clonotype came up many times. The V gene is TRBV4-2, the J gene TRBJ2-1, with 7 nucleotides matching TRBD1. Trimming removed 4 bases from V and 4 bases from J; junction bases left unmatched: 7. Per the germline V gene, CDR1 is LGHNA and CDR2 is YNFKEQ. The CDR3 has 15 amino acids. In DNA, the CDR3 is TGTGCCAGCAGCCTCACCGGGACAGAATACAATGAGCAGTTCTTC. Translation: CASSLTGTEYNEQFF.

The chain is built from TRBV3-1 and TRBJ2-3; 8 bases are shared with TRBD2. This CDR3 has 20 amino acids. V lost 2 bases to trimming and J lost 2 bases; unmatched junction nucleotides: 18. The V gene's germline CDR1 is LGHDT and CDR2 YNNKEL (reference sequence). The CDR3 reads CASSQSKKPPGGVLTDTQYF. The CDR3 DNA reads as TGTGCCAGCAGCCAATCGAAGAAGCCCCCGGGAGGGGTCCTCACAGATACGCAGTATTTT.

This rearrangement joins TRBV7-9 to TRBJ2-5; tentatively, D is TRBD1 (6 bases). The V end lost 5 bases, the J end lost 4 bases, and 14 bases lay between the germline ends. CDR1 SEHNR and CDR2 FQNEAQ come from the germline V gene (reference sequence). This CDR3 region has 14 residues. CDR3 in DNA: TGTGCCAGCAGCGTACAAATCAGGGGAGAGACCCAGTACTTC. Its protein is CASSVQIRGETQYF.

This chain's CDR3 is CASSLNKEQYF. DNA for the CDR3: TGTGCCAGCAGTTTGAACAAGGAGCAGTACTTC. V usage is TRBV12-3 or TRBV12-4 and J usage is TRBJ2-5; no definite D call. The CDR3 runs 11 residues. V was clipped by 3 bases and J by 11 bases, with 10 bases between them.

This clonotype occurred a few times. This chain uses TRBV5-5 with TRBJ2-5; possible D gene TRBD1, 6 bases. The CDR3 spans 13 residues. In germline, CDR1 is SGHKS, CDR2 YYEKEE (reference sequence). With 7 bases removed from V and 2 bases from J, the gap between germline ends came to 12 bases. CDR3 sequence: CASASGQQETQYF. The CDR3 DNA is TGTGCCAGCGCCTCGGGACAACAAGAGACCCAGTACTTC.

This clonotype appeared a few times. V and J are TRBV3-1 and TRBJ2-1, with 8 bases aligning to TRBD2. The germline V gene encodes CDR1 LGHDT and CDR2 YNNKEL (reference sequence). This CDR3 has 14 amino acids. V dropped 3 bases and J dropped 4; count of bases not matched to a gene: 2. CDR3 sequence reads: CASSHTSGYNEQFF. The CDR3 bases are TGTGCCAGCAGCCACACTAGCGGATACAATGAGCAGTTCTTC.

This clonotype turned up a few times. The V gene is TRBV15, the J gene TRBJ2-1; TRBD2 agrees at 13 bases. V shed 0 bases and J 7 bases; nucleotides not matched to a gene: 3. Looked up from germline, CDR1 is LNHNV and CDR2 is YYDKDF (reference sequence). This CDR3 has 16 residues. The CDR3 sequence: CATSRDLLAGGNEQFF. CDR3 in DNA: TGTGCCACCAGCAGAGATCTACTAGCGGGAGGGAATGAGCAGTTCTTC. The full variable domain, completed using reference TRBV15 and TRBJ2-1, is DAMVIQNPRYQVTQFGKPVTLSCSQTLNHNVMYWYQQKSSQAPKLLFHYYDKDFNNEADTPDNFQSRRPNTSFCFLDIRSPGLGDTAMYLCATSRDLLAGGNEQFFGPGTRLTVL.

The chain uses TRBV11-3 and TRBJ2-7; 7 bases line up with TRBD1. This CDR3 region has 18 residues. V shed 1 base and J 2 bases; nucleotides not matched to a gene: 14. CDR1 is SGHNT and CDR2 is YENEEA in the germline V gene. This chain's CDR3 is CASSLALLTGQYTYEQYF. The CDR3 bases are TGTGCCAGCAGCTTAGCCCTCTTGACAGGGCAATACACCTACGAGCAGTACTTC.

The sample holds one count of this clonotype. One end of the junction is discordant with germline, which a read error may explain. The CDR3 protein is CASSQSVAYSEQFF. The CDR3 DNA reads as TGTGCCAGCAGCCAAAGTGTGGCGTACAGTGAGCAGTTCTTC. The gene calls are TRBV3-1 and TRBJ2-1; D not certain. CDR3 size: 14 residues. The germline V gene has CDR1 LGHDT and CDR2 YNNKEL (reference sequence).